The T cell receptor (beta chain) described here comes from a study of blood T cells in healthy people across ages. Whole-study results and caveats: The CMV status of each donor remained undetermined, and this could have confounded shifts in expanded clonotypes. Unsorted PBMC material precluded a definitive naive versus antigen-experienced comparison.

The draw of peripheral blood yielded roughly 9.4 milliliters from each donor. The authors ran a second PCR of about 7 to 11 cycles using a sample-barcoded 5' primer and a J-beta primer mix. TCRdb recomputed calls from the 5' RACE reads with MiXCR, one row per CDR3 protein. The sample includes 650,000 to 1,000,000 distinct CDR3 sequences, 30% to 45% of them seen just once. Worth noting for this clonotype: The antigen is unknown.

The V end was cut by 3 bases, the J end by 5 bases, with 13 bases between. This CDR3 is 14 amino acids long. This receptor was obtained from a young man in good health. The V call is TRBV12-3 or TRBV12-4, the J call TRBJ1-2; possibly TRBD1 for D (5 bases). The sequenced material came from blood. The CDR3 nucleotides are TGTGCCAGCAGTTTCCAGGGATCGGGGTATGGCTACACCTTC. It translates to CASSFQGSGYGYTF.